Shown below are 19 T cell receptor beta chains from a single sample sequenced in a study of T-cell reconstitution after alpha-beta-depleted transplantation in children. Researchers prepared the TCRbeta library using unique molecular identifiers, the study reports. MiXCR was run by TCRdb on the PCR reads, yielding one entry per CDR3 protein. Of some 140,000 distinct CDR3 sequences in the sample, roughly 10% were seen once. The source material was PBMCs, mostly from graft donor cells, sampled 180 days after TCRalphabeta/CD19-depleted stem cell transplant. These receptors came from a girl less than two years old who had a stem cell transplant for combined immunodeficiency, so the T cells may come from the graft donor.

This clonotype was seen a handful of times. The CDR3, as DNA: TGCGCCAGCAGCTTGGGCTGGTACTCCTACGAGCAGTACTTC. Protein sequence: CASSLGWYSYEQYF. This sequence joins TRBV5-1 and TRBJ2-7; D gene ambiguous. V was clipped by 0 bases and J by 0 bases, with 7 bases between them. Germline values: CDR1 SGHRS, CDR2 YFSETQ. This CDR3 spans 14 amino acids.

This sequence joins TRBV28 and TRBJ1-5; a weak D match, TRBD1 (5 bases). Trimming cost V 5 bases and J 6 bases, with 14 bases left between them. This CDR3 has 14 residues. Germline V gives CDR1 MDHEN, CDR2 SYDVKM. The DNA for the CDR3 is TGTGCCAGCAGTCCCCCGGGGGAGGGTCAGCCCCAGCATTTT. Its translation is CASSPPGEGQPQHF.

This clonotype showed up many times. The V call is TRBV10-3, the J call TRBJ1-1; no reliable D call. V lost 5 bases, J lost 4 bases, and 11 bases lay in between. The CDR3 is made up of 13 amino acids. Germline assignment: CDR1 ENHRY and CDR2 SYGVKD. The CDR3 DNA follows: TGTGCCATCAGTCCTGGGTTTGGCACTGAAGCTTTCTTT. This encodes CAISPGFGTEAFF.

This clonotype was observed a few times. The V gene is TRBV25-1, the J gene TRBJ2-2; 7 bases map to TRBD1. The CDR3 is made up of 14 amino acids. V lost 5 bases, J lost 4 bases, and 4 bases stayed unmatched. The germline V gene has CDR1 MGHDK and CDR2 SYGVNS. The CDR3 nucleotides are TGTGCCAGCAGTACAGGGGATACCACCGGGGAGCTGTTTTTT. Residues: CASSTGDTTGELFF.

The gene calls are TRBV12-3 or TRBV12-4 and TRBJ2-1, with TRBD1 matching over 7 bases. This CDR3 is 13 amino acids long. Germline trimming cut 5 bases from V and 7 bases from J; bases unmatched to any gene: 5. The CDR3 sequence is CASSMTGNNEQFF. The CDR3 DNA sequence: TGTGCCAGCAGTATGACAGGGAATAATGAGCAGTTCTTC.

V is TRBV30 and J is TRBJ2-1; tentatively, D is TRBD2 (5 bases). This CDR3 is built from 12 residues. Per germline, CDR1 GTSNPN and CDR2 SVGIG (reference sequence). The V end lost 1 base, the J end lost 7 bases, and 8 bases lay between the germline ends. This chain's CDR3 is CAWSEEGNEQFF. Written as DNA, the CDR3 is TGTGCCTGGAGTGAAGAGGGAAATGAGCAGTTCTTC.

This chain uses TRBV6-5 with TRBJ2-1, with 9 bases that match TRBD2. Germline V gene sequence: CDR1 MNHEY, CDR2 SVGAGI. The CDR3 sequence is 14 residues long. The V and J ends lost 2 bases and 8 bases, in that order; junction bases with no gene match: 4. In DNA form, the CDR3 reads TGTGCCAGCAGTTACGGACTAGCGTTAGATGAGCAGTTCTTC. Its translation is CASSYGLALDEQFF.

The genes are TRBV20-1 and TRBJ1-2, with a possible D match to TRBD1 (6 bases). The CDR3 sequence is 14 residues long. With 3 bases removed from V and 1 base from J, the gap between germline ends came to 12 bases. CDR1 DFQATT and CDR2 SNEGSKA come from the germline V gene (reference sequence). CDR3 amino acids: CSARGGRGNYGYTF. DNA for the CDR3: TGCAGTGCTAGGGGGGGCAGGGGTAACTATGGCTACACCTTC.

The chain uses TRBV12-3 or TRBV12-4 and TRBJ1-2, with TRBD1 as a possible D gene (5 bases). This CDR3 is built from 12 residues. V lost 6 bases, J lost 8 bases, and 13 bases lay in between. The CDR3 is CASSQGISGYTF. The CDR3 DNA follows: TGTGCCAGCAGCCAGGGAATTAGCGGCTACACCTTC.

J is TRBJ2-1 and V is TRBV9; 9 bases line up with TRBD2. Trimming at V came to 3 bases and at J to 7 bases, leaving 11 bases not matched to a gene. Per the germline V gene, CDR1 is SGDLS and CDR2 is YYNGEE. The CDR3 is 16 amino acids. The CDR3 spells CASSGPLAGGLNEQFF. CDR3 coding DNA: TGTGCCAGCAGCGGCCCCCTCGCGGGAGGGCTGAATGAGCAGTTCTTC.

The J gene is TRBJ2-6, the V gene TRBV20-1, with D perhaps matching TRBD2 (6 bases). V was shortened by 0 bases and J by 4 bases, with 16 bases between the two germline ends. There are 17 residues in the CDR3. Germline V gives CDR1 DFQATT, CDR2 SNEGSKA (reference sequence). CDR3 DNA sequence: TGCAGTGCTAGAGATCCTCGGGGGAGGATGGGGGCCAACGTCCTGACTTTC. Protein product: CSARDPRGRMGANVLTF.

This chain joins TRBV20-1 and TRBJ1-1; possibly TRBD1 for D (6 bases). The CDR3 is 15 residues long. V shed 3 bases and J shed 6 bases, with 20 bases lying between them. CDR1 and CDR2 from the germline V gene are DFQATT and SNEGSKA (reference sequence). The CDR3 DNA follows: TGCAGTGCTAGCCATCCTGACAGGCTCGACGCTGAAGCTTTCTTT. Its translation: CSASHPDRLDAEAFF.

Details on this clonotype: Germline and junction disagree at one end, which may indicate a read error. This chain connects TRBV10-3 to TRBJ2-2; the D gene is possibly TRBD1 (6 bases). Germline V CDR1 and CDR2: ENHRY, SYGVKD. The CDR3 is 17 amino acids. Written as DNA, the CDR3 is TGTGCCATCAGCGGAGGTCAGGGGACAACGAAAACCGGGGAGCTGTTTTTT. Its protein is CAISGGQGTTKTGELFF.

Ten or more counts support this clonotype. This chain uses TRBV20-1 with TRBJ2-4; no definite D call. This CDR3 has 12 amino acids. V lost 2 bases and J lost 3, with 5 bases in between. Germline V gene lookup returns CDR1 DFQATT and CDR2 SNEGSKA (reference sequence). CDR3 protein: CSARSGKNIQYF. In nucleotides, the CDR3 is TGCAGTGCTAGATCCGGCAAAAACATTCAGTACTTC.

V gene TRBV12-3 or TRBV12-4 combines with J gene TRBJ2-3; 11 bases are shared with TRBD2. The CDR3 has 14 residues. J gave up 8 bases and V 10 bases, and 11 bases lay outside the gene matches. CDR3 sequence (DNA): TGTGCCACCAATTTAGCGGGGGGGCCCACTACGCAGTATTTT. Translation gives CATNLAGGPTTQYF.

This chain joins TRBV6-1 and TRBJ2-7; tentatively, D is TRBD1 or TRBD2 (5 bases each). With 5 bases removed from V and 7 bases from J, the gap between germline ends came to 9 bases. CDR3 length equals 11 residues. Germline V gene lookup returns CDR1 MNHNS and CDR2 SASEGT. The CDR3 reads CASSRGVEQYF. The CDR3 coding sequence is TGTGCCAGCAGTCGAGGGGTAGAGCAGTACTTC.

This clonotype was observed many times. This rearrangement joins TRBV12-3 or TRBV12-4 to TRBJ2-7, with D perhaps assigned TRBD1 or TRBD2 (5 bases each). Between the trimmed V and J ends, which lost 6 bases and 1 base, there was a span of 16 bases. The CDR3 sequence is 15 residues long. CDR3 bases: TGTGCCAGCAGCCTAGGGCCTTGGGGGTCCTACGAGCAGTACTTC. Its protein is CASSLGPWGSYEQYF.

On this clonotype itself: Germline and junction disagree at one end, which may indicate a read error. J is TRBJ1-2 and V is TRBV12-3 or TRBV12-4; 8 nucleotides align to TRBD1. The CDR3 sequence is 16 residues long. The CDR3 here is CASSRSPGGVYYVYTF. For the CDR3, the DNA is TGTGCCAGCAGTCGAAGTCCAGGGGGCGTTTACTATGTCTACACCTTC.

This chain's CDR3 is CASSLREGDYGYTF. CDR3 in DNA: TGTGCCAGCAGTTTAAGAGAAGGGGACTATGGCTACACCTTC. V usage is TRBV27 and J usage is TRBJ1-2, with D perhaps matching TRBD1 (5 bases). Germline-derived CDR1 and CDR2 are MNHEY and SMNVEV (reference sequence). Trimming took 2 bases from V and 3 from J, leaving 10 bases between them. The CDR3 covers 14 residues.